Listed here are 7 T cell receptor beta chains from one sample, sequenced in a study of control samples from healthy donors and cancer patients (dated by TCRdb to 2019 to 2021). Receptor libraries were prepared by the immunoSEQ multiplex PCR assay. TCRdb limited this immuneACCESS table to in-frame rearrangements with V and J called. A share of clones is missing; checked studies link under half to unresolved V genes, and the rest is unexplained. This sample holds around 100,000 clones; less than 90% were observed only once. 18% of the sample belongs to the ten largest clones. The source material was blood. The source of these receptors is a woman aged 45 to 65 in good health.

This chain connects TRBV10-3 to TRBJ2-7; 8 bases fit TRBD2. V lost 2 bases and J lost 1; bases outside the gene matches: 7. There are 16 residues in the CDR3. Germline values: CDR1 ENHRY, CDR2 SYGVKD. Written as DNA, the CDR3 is TGTGCCATCAGTGAGGATAGAACTAGCGGTTCCTACGAGCAGTACTTC. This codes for CAISEDRTSGSYEQYF.

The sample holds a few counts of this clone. The CDR3 protein is CASSGTGRNTGELFF. CDR3 sequence (DNA): TGCGCCAGCAGTGGGACAGGGAGAAACACCGGGGAGCTGTTTTTT. The chain employs TRBV10-1 and TRBJ2-2; 8 bases are shared with TRBD1. Germline V gene sequence: CDR1 WNHNN, CDR2 SYGVQD (reference sequence). V lost 4 bases and J lost 2; bases outside the gene matches: 3. The CDR3 loop spans 15 amino acids.

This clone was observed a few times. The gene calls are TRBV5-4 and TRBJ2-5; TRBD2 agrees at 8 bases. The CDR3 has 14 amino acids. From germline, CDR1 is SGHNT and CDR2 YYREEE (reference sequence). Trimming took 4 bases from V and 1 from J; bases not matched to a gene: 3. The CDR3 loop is CASSRGGAQETQYF. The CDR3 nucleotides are TGTGCCAGCAGCCGGGGGGGAGCCCAAGAGACCCAGTACTTC.

CDR3 DNA: TGTGCCAGCAGTAACGGGATGGGGGAGCAGTACGTC. Translation: CASSNGMGEQYV. The chain has TRBV25-1 and TRBJ2-7; the D gene is possibly TRBD2 (5 bases). Germline values: CDR1 MGHDK, CDR2 SYGVNS. The CDR3 is 12 amino acids. V dropped 5 bases and J dropped 7 bases, with 12 bases sitting between them.

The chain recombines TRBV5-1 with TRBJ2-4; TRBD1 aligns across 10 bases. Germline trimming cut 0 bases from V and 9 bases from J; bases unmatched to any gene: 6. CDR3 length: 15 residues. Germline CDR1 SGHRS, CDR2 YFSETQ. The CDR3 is CASSLGDRGGVIQYF. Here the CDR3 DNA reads TGCGCCAGCAGCTTGGGGGACAGGGGAGGGGTCATTCAGTACTTC.

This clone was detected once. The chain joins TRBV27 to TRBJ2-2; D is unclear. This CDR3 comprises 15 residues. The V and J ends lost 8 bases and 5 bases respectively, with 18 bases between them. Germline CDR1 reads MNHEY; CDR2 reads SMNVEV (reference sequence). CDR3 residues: CASSLRYPSTGELFF. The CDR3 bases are TGTGCCAGCTCCCTTCGGTACCCATCTACCGGGGAGCTGTTTTTT.

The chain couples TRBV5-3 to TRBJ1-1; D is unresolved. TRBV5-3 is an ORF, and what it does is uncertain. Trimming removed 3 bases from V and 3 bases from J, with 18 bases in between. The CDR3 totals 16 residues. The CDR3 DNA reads TGTGCCAGAAGCTCTTCTACGGGATTTACGGACACTGAAGCTTTCTTT. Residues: CARSSSTGFTDTEAFF.